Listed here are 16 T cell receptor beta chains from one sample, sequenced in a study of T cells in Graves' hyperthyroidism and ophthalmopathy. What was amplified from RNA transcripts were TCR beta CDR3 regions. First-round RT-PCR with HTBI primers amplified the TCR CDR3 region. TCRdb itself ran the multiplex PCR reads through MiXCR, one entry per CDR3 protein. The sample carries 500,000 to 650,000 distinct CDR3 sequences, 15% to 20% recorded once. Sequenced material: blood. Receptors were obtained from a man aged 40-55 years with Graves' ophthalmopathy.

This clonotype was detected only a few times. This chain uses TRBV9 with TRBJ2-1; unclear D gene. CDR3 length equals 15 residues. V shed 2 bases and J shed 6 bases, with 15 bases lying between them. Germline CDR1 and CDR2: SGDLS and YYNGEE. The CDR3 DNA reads TGTGCCAGCAGCGTCCGAGATTCCCCCCCCAATGAGCAGTTCTTC. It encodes CASSVRDSPPNEQFF.

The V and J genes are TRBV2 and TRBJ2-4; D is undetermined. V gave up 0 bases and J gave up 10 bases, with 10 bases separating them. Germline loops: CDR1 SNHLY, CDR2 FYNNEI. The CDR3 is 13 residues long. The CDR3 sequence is CASSEAPQTIQYF. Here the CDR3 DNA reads TGTGCCAGCAGTGAAGCGCCGCAGACTATTCAGTACTTC.

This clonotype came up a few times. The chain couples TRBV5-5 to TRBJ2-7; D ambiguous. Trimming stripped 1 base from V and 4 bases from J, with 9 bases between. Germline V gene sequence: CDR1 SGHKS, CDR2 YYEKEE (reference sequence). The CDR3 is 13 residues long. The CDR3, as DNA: TGTGCCAGCAGCTTGTGGGGTCTGTACGAGCAGTACTTC. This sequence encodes CASSLWGLYEQYF. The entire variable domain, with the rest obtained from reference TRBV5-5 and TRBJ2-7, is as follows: DAGVTQSPTHLIKTRGQQVTLRCSPISGHKSVSWYQQVLGQGPQFIFQYYEKEERGRGNFPDRFSARQFPNYSSELNVNALLLGDSALYLCASSLWGLYEQYFGPGTRLTVT.

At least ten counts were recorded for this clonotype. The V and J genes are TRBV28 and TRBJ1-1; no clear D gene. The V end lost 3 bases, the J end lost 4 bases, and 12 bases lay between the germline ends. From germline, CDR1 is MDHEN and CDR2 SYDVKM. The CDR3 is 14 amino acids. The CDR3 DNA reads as TGTGCCAGCAGTTTTGTCACTATGGGCACTGAAGCTTTCTTT. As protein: CASSFVTMGTEAFF. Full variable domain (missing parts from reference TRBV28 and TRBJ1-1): DVKVTQSSRYLVKRTGEKVFLECVQDMDHENMFWYRQDPGLGLRLIYFSYDVKMKEKGDIPEGYSVSREKKERFSLILESASTNQTSMYLCASSFVTMGTEAFFGQGTRLTVV.

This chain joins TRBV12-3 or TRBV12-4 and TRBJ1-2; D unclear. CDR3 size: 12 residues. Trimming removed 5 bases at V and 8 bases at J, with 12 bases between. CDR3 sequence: CASSPGGRGYTF. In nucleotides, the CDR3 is TGTGCCAGCAGTCCCGGTGGCCGAGGCTACACCTTC.

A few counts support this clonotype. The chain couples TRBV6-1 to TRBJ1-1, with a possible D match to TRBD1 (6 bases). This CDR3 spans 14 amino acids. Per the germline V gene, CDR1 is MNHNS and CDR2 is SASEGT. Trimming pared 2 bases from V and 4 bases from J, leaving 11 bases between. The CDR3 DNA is TGTGCCAGCAGTGAAAACGGACAGATCACTGAAGCTTTCTTT. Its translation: CASSENGQITEAFF.

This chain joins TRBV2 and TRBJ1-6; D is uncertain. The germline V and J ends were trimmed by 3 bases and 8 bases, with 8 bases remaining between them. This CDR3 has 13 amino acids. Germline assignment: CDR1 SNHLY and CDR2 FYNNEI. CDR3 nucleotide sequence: TGTGCCAGCAGTGAGCTCCGGGATTCACCCCTCCACTTT. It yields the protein CASSELRDSPLHF.

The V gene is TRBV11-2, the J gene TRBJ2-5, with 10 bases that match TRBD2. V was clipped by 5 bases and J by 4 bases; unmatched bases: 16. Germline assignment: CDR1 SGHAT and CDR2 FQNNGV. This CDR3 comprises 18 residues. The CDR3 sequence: CASSQGFGSGGLGETQYF. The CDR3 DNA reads TGTGCCAGCAGCCAAGGGTTTGGTAGCGGGGGGTTGGGAGAGACCCAGTACTTC.

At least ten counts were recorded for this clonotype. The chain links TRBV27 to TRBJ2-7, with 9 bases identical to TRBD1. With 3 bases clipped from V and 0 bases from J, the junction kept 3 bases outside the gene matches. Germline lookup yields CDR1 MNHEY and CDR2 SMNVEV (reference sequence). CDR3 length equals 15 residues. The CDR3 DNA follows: TGTGCCAGCAGTTTGGGACAGGGTCTCTCCTACGAGCAGTACTTC. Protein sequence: CASSLGQGLSYEQYF.

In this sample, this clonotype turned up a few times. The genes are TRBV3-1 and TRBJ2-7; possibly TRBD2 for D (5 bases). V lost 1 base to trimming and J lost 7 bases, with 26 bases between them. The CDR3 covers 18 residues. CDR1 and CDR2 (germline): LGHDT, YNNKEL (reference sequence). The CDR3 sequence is CASSQAPPRSSGSKEQYF. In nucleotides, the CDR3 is TGTGCCAGCAGCCAAGCCCCCCCCCGATCCAGCGGAAGTAAAGAGCAGTACTTC.

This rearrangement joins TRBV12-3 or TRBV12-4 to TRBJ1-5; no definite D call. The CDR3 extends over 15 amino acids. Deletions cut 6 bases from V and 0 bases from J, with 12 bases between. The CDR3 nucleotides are TGTGCCAGCAGCCCGGACGGCAATAGCAATCAGCCCCAGCATTTT. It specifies CASSPDGNSNQPQHF.

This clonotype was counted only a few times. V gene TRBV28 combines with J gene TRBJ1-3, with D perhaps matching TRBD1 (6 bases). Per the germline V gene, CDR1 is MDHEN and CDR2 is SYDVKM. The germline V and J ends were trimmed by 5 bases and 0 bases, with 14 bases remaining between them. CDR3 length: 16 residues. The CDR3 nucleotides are TGTGCCAGCAGTCCCTACAGGGTGGGCTCTGGAAACACCATATATTTT. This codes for CASSPYRVGSGNTIYF.

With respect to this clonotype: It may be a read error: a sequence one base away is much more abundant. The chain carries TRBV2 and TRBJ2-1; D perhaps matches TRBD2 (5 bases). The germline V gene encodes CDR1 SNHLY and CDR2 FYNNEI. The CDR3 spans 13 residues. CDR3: CASRDSLYNEQLF. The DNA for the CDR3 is TGTGCCAGCAGGGACTCGCTATACAATGAGCAGCTCTTC.

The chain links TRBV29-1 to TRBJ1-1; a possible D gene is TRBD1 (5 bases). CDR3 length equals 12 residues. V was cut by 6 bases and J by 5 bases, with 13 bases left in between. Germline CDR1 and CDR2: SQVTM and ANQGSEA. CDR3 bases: TGCAGCGTCGCTCACGGGGGAACTGAAGCTTTCTTT. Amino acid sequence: CSVAHGGTEAFF.

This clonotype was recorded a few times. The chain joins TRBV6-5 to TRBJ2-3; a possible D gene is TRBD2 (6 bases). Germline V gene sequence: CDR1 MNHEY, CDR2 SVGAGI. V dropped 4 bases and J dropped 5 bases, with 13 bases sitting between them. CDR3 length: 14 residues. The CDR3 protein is CASSWGGYRDTQYF. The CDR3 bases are TGTGCCAGCAGTTGGGGAGGCTACCGAGATACGCAGTATTTT.

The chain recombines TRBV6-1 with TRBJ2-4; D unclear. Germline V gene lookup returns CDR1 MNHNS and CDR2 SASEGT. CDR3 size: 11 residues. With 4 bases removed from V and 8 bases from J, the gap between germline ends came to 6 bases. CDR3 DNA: TGTGCCAGCAGTGCAACGGACATTCAGTACTTC. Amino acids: CASSATDIQYF.